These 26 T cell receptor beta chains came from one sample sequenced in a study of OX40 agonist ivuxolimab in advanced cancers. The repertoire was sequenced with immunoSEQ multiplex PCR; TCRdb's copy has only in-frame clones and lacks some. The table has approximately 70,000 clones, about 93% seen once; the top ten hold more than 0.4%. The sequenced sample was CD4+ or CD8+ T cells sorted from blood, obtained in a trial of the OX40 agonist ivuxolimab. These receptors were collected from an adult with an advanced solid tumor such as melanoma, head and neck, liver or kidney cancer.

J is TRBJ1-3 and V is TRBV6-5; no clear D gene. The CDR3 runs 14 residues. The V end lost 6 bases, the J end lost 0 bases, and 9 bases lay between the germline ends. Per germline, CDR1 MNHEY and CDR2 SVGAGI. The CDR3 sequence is CASREGHSGNTIYF. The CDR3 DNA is TGTGCCAGCAGAGAAGGGCACTCTGGAAACACCATATATTTT.

CDR3 amino acids: CASSPGTGSSGANVLTF. The DNA of the CDR3 is TGTGCCAGTAGTCCCGGGACAGGTTCCTCTGGGGCCAACGTCCTGACTTTC. The chain employs TRBV19 and TRBJ2-6; 8 bases agree with TRBD1. CDR1 and CDR2 from the germline V gene are LNHDA and SQIVND (reference sequence). The CDR3 runs 17 residues. The V and J ends lost 5 bases and 0 bases, in that order; junction bases with no gene match: 6.

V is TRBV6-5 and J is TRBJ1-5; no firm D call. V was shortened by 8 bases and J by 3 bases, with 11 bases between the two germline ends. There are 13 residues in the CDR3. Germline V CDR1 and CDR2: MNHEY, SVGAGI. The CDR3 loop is CASASEINQPQHF. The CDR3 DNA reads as TGTGCCAGCGCCAGTGAAATCAATCAGCCCCAGCATTTT.

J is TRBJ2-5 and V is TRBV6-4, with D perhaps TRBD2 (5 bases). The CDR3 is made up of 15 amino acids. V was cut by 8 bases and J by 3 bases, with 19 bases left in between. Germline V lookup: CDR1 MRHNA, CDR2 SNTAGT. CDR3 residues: CASYAQRPTKETQYF. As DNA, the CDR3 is TGTGCCAGCTATGCGCAGCGGCCTACAAAAGAGACCCAGTACTTC.

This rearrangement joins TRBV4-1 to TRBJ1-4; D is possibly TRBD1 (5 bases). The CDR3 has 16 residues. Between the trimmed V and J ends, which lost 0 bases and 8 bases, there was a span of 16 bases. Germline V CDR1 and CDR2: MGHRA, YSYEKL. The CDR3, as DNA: TGCGCCAGCAGCCAAGAAGGGGAGACGGGAGGGGAAAAACTGTTTTTT. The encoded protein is CASSQEGETGGEKLFF.

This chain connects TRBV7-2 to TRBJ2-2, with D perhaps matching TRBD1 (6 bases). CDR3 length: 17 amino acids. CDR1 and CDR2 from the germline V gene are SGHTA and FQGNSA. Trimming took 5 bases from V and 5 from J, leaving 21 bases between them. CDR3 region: CASSRGSSDRSTGELFF. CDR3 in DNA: TGTGCCAGCAGCCGCGGTTCTTCGGACAGAAGTACCGGGGAGCTGTTTTTT. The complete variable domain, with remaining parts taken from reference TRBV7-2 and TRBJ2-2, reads GAGVSQSPSNKVTEKGKDVELRCDPISGHTALYWYRQSLGQGLEFLIYFQGNSAPDKSGLPSDRFSAERTGGSVSTLTIQRTQQEDSAVYLCASSRGSSDRSTGELFFGEGSRLTVL.

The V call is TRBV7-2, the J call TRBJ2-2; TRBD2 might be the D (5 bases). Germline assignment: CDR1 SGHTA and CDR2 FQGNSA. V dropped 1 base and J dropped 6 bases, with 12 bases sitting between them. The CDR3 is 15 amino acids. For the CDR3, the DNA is TGTGCCAGCAGCTTAGTAGCGTCAGGTGCCGGGGAGCTGTTTTTT. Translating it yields CASSLVASGAGELFF.

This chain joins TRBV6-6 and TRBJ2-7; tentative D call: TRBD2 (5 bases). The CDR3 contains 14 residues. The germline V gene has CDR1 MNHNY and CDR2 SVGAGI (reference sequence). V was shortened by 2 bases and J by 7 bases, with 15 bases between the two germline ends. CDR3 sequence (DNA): TGTGCCAGCAGTTACGGGCCTAGTCGGGGTGAGCAGTACTTC. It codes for CASSYGPSRGEQYF.

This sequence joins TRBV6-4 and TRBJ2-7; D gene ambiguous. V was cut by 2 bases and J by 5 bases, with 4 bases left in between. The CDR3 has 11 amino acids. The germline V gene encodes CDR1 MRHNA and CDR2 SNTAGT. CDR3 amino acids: CASSDPNEQYF. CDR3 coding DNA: TGTGCCAGCAGTGACCCTAACGAGCAGTACTTC.

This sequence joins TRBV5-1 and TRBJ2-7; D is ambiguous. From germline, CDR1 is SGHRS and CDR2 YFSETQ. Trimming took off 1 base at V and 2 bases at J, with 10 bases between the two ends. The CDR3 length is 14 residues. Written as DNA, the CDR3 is TGCGCCAGCAGCTTGCCAGCGCCAACCTACGAGCAGTACTTC. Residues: CASSLPAPTYEQYF.

CDR3 DNA sequence: TGCGCCAGCAGCCCGGGACAGGGGCCTTCTGGAAACACCATATATTTT. Amino acids: CASSPGQGPSGNTIYF. The rearrangement joins TRBV5-1 to TRBJ1-3, with 10 bases lining up with TRBD1. V shed 4 bases, J shed 1 base, and the junction held 5 bases outside the gene matches. Germline CDR1 is SGHRS and CDR2 is YFSETQ. CDR3 length: 16 residues.

The CDR3 here is CAWGGDGTYEQYF. CDR3 in DNA: TGTGCCTGGGGGGGGGACGGTACCTACGAGCAGTACTTC. V usage is TRBV30 and J usage is TRBJ2-7; 7 bases map to TRBD2. With 5 bases clipped from V and 2 bases from J, the junction kept 6 bases outside the gene matches. CDR1 is GTSNPN, CDR2 SVGIG, per germline (reference sequence). The CDR3 has 13 amino acids.

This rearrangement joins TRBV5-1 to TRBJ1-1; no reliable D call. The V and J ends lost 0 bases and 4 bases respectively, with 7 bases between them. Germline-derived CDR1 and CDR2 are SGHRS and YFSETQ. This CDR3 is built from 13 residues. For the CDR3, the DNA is TGCGCCAGCAGCTTGGCCTTGGTCACTGAAGCTTTCTTT. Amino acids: CASSLALVTEAFF.

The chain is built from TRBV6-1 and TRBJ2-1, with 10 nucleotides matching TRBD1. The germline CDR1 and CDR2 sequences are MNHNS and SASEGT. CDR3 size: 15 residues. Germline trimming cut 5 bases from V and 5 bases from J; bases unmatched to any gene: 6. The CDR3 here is CASSRQGAVDNEQFF. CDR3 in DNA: TGTGCCAGCAGTCGACAGGGGGCGGTGGACAATGAGCAGTTCTTC.

The CDR3 DNA follows: TGCGCCAGCAGCTTAGGGGACAGCCCGCCCTCTGGAAACACCATATATTTT. It yields the protein CASSLGDSPPSGNTIYF. The V gene is TRBV5-1, the J gene TRBJ1-3; 7 bases align to TRBD1. This CDR3 contains 17 residues. Germline V gene data show CDR1 as SGHRS and CDR2 as YFSETQ. V lost 2 bases to trimming and J lost 0 bases; unmatched junction nucleotides: 8.

The CDR3 bases are TGTGCCAGCACCCCTTCGATTACTAGCGGATACAATGAGCAGTTCTTC. Protein product: CASTPSITSGYNEQFF. The V call is TRBV19, the J call TRBJ2-1; the match to TRBD2 covers 8 bases. The J segment lost 4 bases and the V segment lost 9 bases, leaving 14 bases of the junction unmatched. CDR3 length: 16 residues. In germline, CDR1 is LNHDA, CDR2 SQIVND (reference sequence).

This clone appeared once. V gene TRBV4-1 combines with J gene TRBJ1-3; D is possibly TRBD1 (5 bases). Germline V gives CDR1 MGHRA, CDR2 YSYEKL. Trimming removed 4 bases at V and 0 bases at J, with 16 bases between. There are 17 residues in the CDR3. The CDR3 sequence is CASSLELRGHSGNTIYF. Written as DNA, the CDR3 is TGCGCCAGCAGCCTCGAGCTTAGGGGCCACTCTGGAAACACCATATATTTT.

The CDR3 coding sequence is TGTGCCAGCAGTTTAGGACTAGCGGGCCAGGAGACCCAGTACTTC. It specifies CASSLGLAGQETQYF. V and J are TRBV6-1 and TRBJ2-5, with 11 bases matching TRBD2. The germline V gene has CDR1 MNHNS and CDR2 SASEGT. V trimming: 5 bases; J trimming: 5 bases; junction bases outside the gene matches: 7. This CDR3 comprises 15 residues.

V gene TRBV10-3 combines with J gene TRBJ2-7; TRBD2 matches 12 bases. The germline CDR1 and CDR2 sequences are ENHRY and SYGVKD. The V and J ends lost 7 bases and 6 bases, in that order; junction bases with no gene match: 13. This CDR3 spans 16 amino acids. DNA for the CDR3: TGTGCCATCAAGCCGGGACTAGCGGGCGGAAGCTTCGAGCAGTACTTC. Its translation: CAIKPGLAGGSFEQYF.

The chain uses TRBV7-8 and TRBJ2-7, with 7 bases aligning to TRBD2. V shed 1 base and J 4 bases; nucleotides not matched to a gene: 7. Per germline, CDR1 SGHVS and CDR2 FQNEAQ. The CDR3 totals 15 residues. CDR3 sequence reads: CASSLGGGELYEQYF. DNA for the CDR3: TGTGCCAGCAGCTTAGGGGGAGGGGAACTATACGAGCAGTACTTC.

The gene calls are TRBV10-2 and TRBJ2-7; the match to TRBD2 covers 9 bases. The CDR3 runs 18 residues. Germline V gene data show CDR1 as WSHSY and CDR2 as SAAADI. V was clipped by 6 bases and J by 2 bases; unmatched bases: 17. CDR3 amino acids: CASRHPGLAEVVAYEQYF. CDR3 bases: TGCGCCAGCAGACACCCGGGACTAGCAGAAGTCGTCGCCTACGAGCAGTACTTC.

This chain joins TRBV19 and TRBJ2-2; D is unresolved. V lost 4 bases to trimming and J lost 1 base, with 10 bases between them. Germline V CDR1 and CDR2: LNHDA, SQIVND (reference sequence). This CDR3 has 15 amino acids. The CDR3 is CASSTGMGNTGELFF. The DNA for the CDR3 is TGTGCCAGTAGTACTGGGATGGGGAACACCGGGGAGCTGTTTTTT.

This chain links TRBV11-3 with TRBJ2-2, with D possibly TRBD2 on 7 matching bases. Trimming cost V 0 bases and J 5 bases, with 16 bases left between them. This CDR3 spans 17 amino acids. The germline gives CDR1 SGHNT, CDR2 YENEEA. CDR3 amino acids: CASSLDAAGAETGELFF. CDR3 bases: TGTGCCAGCAGCTTAGATGCGGCGGGGGCGGAGACCGGGGAGCTGTTTTTT.

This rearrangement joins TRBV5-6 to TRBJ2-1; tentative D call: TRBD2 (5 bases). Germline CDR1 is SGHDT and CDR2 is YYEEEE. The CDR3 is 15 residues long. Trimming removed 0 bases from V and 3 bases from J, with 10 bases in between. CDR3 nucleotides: TGTGCCAGCAGCTTGGCCGGTCGGGACTACAATGAGCAGTTCTTC. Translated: CASSLAGRDYNEQFF.

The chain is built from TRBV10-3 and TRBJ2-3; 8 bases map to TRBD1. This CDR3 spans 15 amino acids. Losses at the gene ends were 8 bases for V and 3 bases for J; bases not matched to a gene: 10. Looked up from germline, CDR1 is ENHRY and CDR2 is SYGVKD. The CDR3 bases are TGTGCCATCTCCCGTCAGGGGGCCACGACAGATACGCAGTATTTT. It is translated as CAISRQGATTDTQYF.

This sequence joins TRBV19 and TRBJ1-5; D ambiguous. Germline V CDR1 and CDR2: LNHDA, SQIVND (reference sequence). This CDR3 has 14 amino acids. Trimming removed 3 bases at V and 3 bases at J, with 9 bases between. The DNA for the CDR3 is TGTGCCAGTAGTATTTCCCATTCCAATCAGCCCCAGCATTTT. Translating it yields CASSISHSNQPQHF.